A selection of T cell receptor beta chains follows, all from one sample in a study of blood T cell repertoires in COVID-19. Sequencing was performed with immunoSEQ multiplex PCR; in TCRdb, only in-frame clones are kept and a portion is missing. The sample yields 300,000 to 500,000 clones, over 75% seen once. The sequenced material came from PBMCs or T cells enriched from blood (not recorded which). The source of these receptors is a young woman with acute COVID-19. CDR3s include the opening cysteine and the closing phenylalanine or tryptophan. D genes are given only for firm matches. A clone size is listed for some rows: how often the clone was seen (once, few, many), or a class if it is expanded.

clone_size,d_call,v_call,j_call,cdr3_aa,cdr3_nt
-,-,TRBV19,TRBJ1-2,CASTHSGYGYTF,TGTGCCAGTACACACTCGGGCTATGGCTACACCTTC
-,TRBD1,TRBV19,TRBJ2-7,CASSILTGGPYEQYF,TGTGCCAGTAGTATTTTAACAGGGGGCCCCTACGAGCAGTACTTC
-,-,TRBV5-8,TRBJ1-1,CASSLVIMNTEAFF,TGTGCCAGCAGCTTGGTCATCATGAACACTGAAGCTTTCTTT
-,-,TRBV6-5,TRBJ1-1,CASSKRQMGTEAFF,TGTGCCAGCAGCAAACGACAGATGGGGACTGAAGCTTTCTTT
-,-,TRBV11-3,TRBJ2-1,CASSLGFGARYNEQFF,TGTGCCAGCAGCTTGGGTTTTGGGGCCAGGTACAATGAGCAGTTCTTC
-,-,TRBV12-5,TRBJ1-1,CASGAALNTEAFF,TGTGCTAGTGGTGCCGCGTTGAACACTGAAGCTTTCTTT
-,TRBD2,TRBV2,TRBJ2-2,CASMPVLAGGPGFFTGELFF,TGTGCCAGCATGCCGGTCCTAGCGGGGGGGCCAGGGTTCTTTACCGGGGAGCTGTTTTTT
once,-,TRBV19,TRBJ1-1,CASSMRWDTEAFF,TGTGCCAGTAGTATGCGGTGGGACACTGAAGCTTTCTTT
once,TRBD1,TRBV5-1,TRBJ1-5,CASSLAGGGESSQHF,TGCGCCAGCAGCTTGGCCGGAGGGGGCGAATCGTCCCAGCATTTT
-,TRBD1,TRBV11-3,TRBJ1-1,CASSLRQGTEAFF,TGTGCCAGCAGCTTAAGACAGGGTACTGAAGCTTTCTTT
once,-,TRBV7-9,TRBJ2-7,CASSPRLGGYEQYF,TGTGCCAGCAGCCCACGCCTGGGGGGTTACGAGCAGTACTTC
once,TRBD2,TRBV7-3,TRBJ2-1,CASSLTSGGYNEQFF,TGTGCCAGCAGCCTAACTAGCGGGGGCTACAATGAGCAGTTCTTC
-,TRBD2,TRBV5-4,TRBJ2-3,CASSLQRGVTDTQYF,TGTGCCAGCAGCTTGCAGCGGGGGGTGACAGATACGCAGTATTTT
-,-,TRBV9,TRBJ1-5,CASSVGEVQPQHF,TGTGCCAGCAGCGTAGGAGAGGTTCAGCCCCAGCATTTT
-,-,TRBV11-2,TRBJ2-2,CASSLGQTANTGELFF,TGTGCCAGCAGCCTAGGACAGACCGCGAACACCGGGGAGCTGTTTTTT
-,-,TRBV5-3,TRBJ1-4,CARSLCRREKLFF,TGTGCCAGAAGCTTGTGTCGCCGGGAAAAACTGTTTTTT
-,-,TRBV12-3/TRBV12-4,TRBJ2-1,CASSLRRGEQFF,TGTGCCAGCAGTTTACGACGGGGTGAGCAGTTCTTC
-,-,TRBV18,TRBJ1-4,CASSNRAFQEKLFF,TGTGCCAGCTCAAACAGGGCATTCCAGGAAAAACTGTTTTTT
-,TRBD1,TRBV24-1,TRBJ2-7,CATSPGTGSLSEQYF,TGTGCCACCAGTCCCGGGACAGGCTCCCTGTCCGAGCAGTACTTC
once,TRBD1,TRBV7-3,TRBJ1-1,CASSNPDRGQNEAFF,TGTGCCAGCAGCAACCCGGACAGGGGGCAAAATGAAGCTTTCTTT
few,-,TRBV6-7,TRBJ2-7,CASSPFGGYSYEQYF,TGTGCCAGCAGTCCCTTCGGAGGGTACTCCTACGAGCAGTACTTC
-,TRBD1,TRBV7-3,TRBJ1-1,CASSYGGGSEAFF,TGTGCCAGCAGCTATGGAGGGGGCAGTGAAGCTTTCTTT
once,TRBD1,TRBV24-1,TRBJ1-5,CATSAGGNQPQHF,TGTGCCACCAGTGCAGGGGGCAACCAGCCCCAGCATTTT
once,TRBD1,TRBV12-5,TRBJ2-7,CASGFGQGYEQYF,TGTGCTAGTGGATTTGGACAGGGCTACGAGCAGTACTTC
-,TRBD1,TRBV27,TRBJ2-1,CASTTGGTYNEQFF,TGTGCCAGTACTACAGGGGGAACCTACAATGAGCAGTTCTTC
few,TRBD1,TRBV2,TRBJ2-5,CASHRDRETQYF,TGTGCCAGCCACCGGGACAGGGAGACCCAGTACTTC
-,TRBD2,TRBV4-2,TRBJ2-1,CASSQHVGGGSYNEQFF,TGTGCCAGCAGCCAACATGTGGGGGGAGGGTCCTACAATGAGCAGTTCTTC
-,TRBD1,TRBV19,TRBJ1-4,CASSRDRLKFSNEKLFF,TGTGCCAGTAGTAGGGACAGGCTGAAGTTTTCTAATGAAAAACTGTTTTTT
-,TRBD1,TRBV7-8,TRBJ2-7,CASSLDRGPREQYF,TGTGCCAGCAGCTTAGACAGGGGCCCACGGGAGCAGTACTTC
-,-,TRBV25-1,TRBJ1-5,CASSAAAINQPQHF,TGTGCCAGCAGTGCCGCGGCTATCAATCAGCCCCAGCATTTT
-,TRBD2,TRBV11-3,TRBJ2-1,CASSLDHGSGGTNNEQFF,TGTGCCAGCAGCTTAGATCATGGGAGCGGGGGGACGAACAATGAGCAGTTCTTC
-,-,TRBV2,TRBJ1-5,CASNIDGGYQPQHF,TGTGCCAGCAATATCGACGGAGGATATCAGCCCCAGCATTTT
-,TRBD1,TRBV5-1,TRBJ1-3,CASSSNTGVGNTIYF,TGCGCCAGCAGCTCGAACACAGGGGTCGGAAACACCATATATTTT
-,TRBD2,TRBV7-2,TRBJ2-5,CASSSRGLAGETQYF,TGTGCCAGCAGCTCCCGAGGCCTAGCGGGGGAGACCCAGTACTTC
-,TRBD1,TRBV7-8,TRBJ1-3,CASSLGRTGPRSGNTIYF,TGTGCCAGCAGCTTAGGCCGGACAGGACCCCGCTCTGGAAACACCATATATTTT
-,TRBD1,TRBV11-2,TRBJ1-1,CASSSDRGGTEAFF,TGTGCCAGCAGCTCGGACAGGGGTGGGACTGAAGCTTTCTTT
once,-,TRBV5-1,TRBJ2-5,CASSTGGPPEETQYF,TGCGCCAGCAGCACCGGGGGGCCTCCAGAAGAGACCCAGTACTTC
-,TRBD1,TRBV25-1,TRBJ2-3,CASSDPGQGRSDTQYF,TGTGCCAGCAGTGATCCGGGACAGGGGAGGTCAGATACGCAGTATTTT
once,-,TRBV7-9,TRBJ1-3,CASISKGNTIYF,TGTGCCAGCATCTCTAAAGGAAACACCATATATTTT
-,-,TRBV5-1,TRBJ1-3,CASSLAGTGNTIYF,TGCGCCAGCAGCTTGGCGGGGACTGGAAACACCATATATTTT